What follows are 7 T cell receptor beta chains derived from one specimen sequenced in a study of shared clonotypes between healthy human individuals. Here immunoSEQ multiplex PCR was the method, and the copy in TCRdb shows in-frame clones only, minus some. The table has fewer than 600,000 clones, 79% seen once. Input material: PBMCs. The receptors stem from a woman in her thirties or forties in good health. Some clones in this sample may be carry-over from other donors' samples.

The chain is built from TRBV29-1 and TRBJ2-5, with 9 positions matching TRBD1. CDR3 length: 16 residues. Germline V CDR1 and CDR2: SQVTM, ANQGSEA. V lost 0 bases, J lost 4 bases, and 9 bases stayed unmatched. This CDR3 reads CSVEEGGQGGGETQYF. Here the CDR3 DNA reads TGCAGCGTTGAAGAGGGGGGACAGGGAGGAGGAGAGACCCAGTACTTC.

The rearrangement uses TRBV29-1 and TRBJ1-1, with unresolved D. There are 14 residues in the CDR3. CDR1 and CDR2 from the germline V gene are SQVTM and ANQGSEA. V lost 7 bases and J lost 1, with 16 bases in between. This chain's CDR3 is CSASTFFRNTEAFF. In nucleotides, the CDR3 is TGCAGCGCATCAACCTTCTTTAGGAACACTGAAGCTTTCTTT.

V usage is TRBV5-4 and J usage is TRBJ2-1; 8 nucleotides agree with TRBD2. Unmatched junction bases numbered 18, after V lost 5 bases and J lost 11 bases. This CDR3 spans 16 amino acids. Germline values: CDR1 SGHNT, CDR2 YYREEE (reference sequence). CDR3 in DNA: TGTGCCAGCAGACGATGGAGCGGGGGACGGGGAGATAAGCAGTTCTTC. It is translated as CASRRWSGGRGDKQFF.

This chain's CDR3 is CASSLNGAAYEQYF. CDR3 DNA: TGTGCCAGCAGCTTAAACGGGGCCGCCTACGAGCAGTACTTC. The chain has TRBV7-6 and TRBJ2-5, with D possibly being TRBD1 or TRBD2 (5 bases each). The J call may be wrong; the DNA end is better matched by TRBJ2-7. The CDR3 spans 14 residues. Germline CDR1 SGHVS, CDR2 FNYEAQ.

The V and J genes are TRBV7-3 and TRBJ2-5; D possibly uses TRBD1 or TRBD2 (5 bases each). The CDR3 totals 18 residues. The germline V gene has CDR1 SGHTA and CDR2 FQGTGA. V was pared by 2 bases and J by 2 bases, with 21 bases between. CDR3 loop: CASSLGLGPSFPQETQYF. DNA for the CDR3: TGTGCCAGCAGCTTAGGGTTGGGACCTAGCTTCCCTCAAGAGACCCAGTACTTC.

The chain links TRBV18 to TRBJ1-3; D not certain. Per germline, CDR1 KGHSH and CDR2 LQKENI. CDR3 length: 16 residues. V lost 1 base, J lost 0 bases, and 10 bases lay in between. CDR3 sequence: CASSPQPADSGNTIYF. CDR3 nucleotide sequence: TGTGCCAGCTCACCACAGCCCGCCGACTCTGGAAACACCATATATTTT.

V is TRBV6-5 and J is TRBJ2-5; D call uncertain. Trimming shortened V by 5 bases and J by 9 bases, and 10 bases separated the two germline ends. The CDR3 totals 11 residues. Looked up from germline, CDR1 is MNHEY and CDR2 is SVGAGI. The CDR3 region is CASSSRVSQYF. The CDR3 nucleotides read TGTGCCAGCAGTAGTCGGGTGTCCCAGTACTTC.